This passage covers 32 T cell receptor beta chains from one sample sequenced in a study of blood T cells in healthy people across ages. Then a second PCR, running roughly 7 to 11 cycles, was carried out with a sample-barcoded 5' primer and a J-beta primer mix. TCRdb analysed the 5' RACE reads with MiXCR anew, one entry per CDR3 protein. In the table there are under 2 million distinct CDR3 sequences, around 36% of which are singletons. Sequencing was performed on blood. The source of these receptors is a woman in her 30s in good health.

This clonotype came up many times. V is TRBV7-8 and J is TRBJ2-5; D gene ambiguous. Trimming left V 1 base short and J 2 bases short, with 11 bases between. CDR1 and CDR2 (germline): SGHVS, FQNEAQ. The length of the CDR3 is 15 residues. CDR3 DNA sequence: TGTGCCAGCAGCTTAGGGCAGGCGCAACAAGAGACCCAGTACTTC. Translating it yields CASSLGQAQQETQYF.

Many counts were recorded for this clonotype. J is TRBJ1-1 and V is TRBV9, with TRBD1 matching 7 bases. Germline trimming cut 4 bases from V and 3 bases from J; bases unmatched to any gene: 3. There are 13 residues in the CDR3. Germline-derived CDR1 and CDR2 are SGDLS and YYNGEE. CDR3 in amino acids: CASSPRGDTEAFF. The CDR3, as DNA: TGTGCCAGCAGCCCCAGGGGGGACACTGAAGCTTTCTTT.

This clonotype has a handful of counts. This chain uses TRBV6-2 or TRBV6-3 with TRBJ2-7; 8 bases are a match to TRBD2. In germline, CDR1 is MNHEY, CDR2 SVGEGT. The CDR3 is 15 residues long. V dropped 5 bases and J dropped 3; count of bases not matched to a gene: 9. This CDR3 reads CASSPRGSGVYEQYF. In DNA form, the CDR3 reads TGTGCCAGCAGTCCTCGGGGTAGCGGGGTCTACGAGCAGTACTTC.

The CDR3 DNA sequence: TGTGCCAGCAGTCACCGGGACCTCGAAGAGACCCAGTACTTC. Translating gives CASSHRDLEETQYF. V usage is TRBV6-1 and J usage is TRBJ2-7, with D possibly called TRBD1 or TRBD2 (5 bases each). The J call is in doubt because the DNA end fits TRBJ2-5 better. The CDR3 is made up of 14 amino acids. Germline values: CDR1 MNHNS, CDR2 SASEGT.

This clonotype was detected once. This sequence joins TRBV12-3 or TRBV12-4 and TRBJ1-1; 10 nucleotides agree with TRBD1. Trimming at V came to 7 bases and at J to 2 bases, leaving 7 bases not matched to a gene. The CDR3 runs to 15 residues. The CDR3 nucleotides read TGTGCCAGCACCCGGACAGGGGGTGAAAACACTGAAGCTTTCTTT. It specifies CASTRTGGENTEAFF.

This clonotype came up a few times. The rearrangement joins TRBV7-9 to TRBJ2-3; D remains unclear. V was shortened by 2 bases and J by 10 bases, with 10 bases between the two germline ends. The germline CDR1 and CDR2 sequences are SEHNR and FQNEAQ (reference sequence). This CDR3 is 12 amino acids long. CDR3 coding DNA: TGTGCCAGCAGCTTAACAGATTATCCGCAGTATTTT. Protein: CASSLTDYPQYF.

The V gene is TRBV21-1, the J gene TRBJ1-1. TRBV21-1 is annotated as a pseudogene. The CDR3 runs 15 residues. CDR3 region: CASPGRPDLNTEAFF. CDR3 nucleotide sequence: TGTGCCAGCCCGGGACGGCCGGATCTGAACACTGAAGCTTTCTTT.

V gene TRBV28 combines with J gene TRBJ2-5, with 10 nucleotides matching TRBD1. The DNA end lines up better with TRBJ2-7; the J call may be wrong. Germline values: CDR1 MDHEN, CDR2 SYDVKM. The CDR3 has 15 residues. The CDR3 is CASSLPGDRGHEQYF. The CDR3 coding sequence is TGTGCCAGCAGTCTTCCAGGGGACAGGGGCCACGAGCAGTACTTC.

The chain joins TRBV5-1 to TRBJ1-1; 11 bases are shared with TRBD1. The germline gives CDR1 SGHRS, CDR2 YFSETQ. The CDR3 is 14 residues long. With 4 bases clipped from V and 5 bases from J, the junction kept 4 bases outside the gene matches. CDR3 in DNA: TGCGCCAGCAGCAGGACAGGGGGCGAGACTGAAGCTTTCTTT. This translates into CASSRTGGETEAFF.

CDR3 sequence: CASSYGLGLGGSPLHF. CDR3 DNA: TGTGCCAGCAGTTATGGGCTAGGCCTCGGTGGTTCACCCCTCCACTTT. The V call is TRBV12-3 or TRBV12-4, the J call TRBJ1-6; D uncertain. V was cut by 4 bases and J by 9 bases, with 19 bases left in between. The CDR3 length is 16 residues.

The gene calls are TRBV5-6 and TRBJ2-3, with D hard to call. The germline V gene encodes CDR1 SGHDT and CDR2 YYEEEE. This CDR3 comprises 14 residues. Trimming took off 5 bases at V and 2 bases at J, with 12 bases between the two ends. CDR3 amino acids: CASSFDGDTDTQYF. The CDR3 DNA is TGTGCCAGCAGTTTCGACGGAGACACAGATACGCAGTATTTT.

V is TRBV7-9 and J is TRBJ1-2, with D uncertain. Germline V CDR1 and CDR2: SEHNR, FQNEAQ (reference sequence). Deletions cut 5 bases from V and 7 bases from J, with 14 bases between. The CDR3 consists of 13 residues. The CDR3 region has the DNA TGTGCCAGCAGCAAAACGGGGAGGAGTGGCTACACCTTC. This gives the protein CASSKTGRSGYTF.

This clonotype was seen only a few times. This chain joins TRBV28 and TRBJ2-7; D gene uncertain. Between the trimmed V and J ends, which lost 5 bases and 3 bases, there was a span of 14 bases. CDR3 length: 14 residues. Germline lookup yields CDR1 MDHEN and CDR2 SYDVKM. The CDR3 is CASSTPRSDYEQYF. The CDR3 DNA follows: TGTGCCAGCAGTACTCCTCGCTCGGACTACGAGCAGTACTTC.

As concerns this clonotype: This could be a read error, since a much larger clone is one nucleotide away. The rearrangement joins TRBV29-1 to TRBJ2-1, with D tentatively TRBD1 (6 bases). CDR3 size: 14 residues. Germline V gene data show CDR1 as SQVTM and CDR2 as ANQGSEA. V was trimmed by 4 bases and J by 2 bases, leaving 12 bases between them. The CDR3 sequence: CSVVIHRAYNEQFF. The CDR3, as DNA: TGCAGCGTTGTCATCCACAGGGCCTACAATGAGCAGTTCTTC.

This clonotype was found a few times. V and J are TRBV20-1 and TRBJ2-1, with D uncertain. V was cut by 7 bases and J by 0 bases, with 10 bases left in between. This CDR3 has 13 residues. Germline V CDR1 and CDR2: DFQATT, SNEGSKA (reference sequence). CDR3 coding DNA: TGCAGTGTTACCAAGAGCTCCTACAATGAGCAGTTCTTC. As protein: CSVTKSSYNEQFF.

V is TRBV3-1 and J is TRBJ2-5; D gene ambiguous. The germline gives CDR1 LGHDT, CDR2 YNNKEL (reference sequence). CDR3 length: 14 residues. The V gene lost 4 bases and the J gene lost 2 bases, with 11 bases spanning the gap. In nucleotides, the CDR3 is TGTGCCAGCAGCCCTTTCGCGGTACAAGAGACCCAGTACTTC. Amino acids: CASSPFAVQETQYF.

This clonotype was seen only a few times. The genes are TRBV5-6 and TRBJ2-1, with a tentative D call TRBD2 (6 bases). This CDR3 region has 14 residues. With 2 bases removed from V and 9 bases from J, the gap between germline ends came to 15 bases. Per the germline V gene, CDR1 is SGHDT and CDR2 is YYEEEE. CDR3 protein: CASSFSGVRVEQFF. As DNA, the CDR3 is TGTGCCAGCAGCTTTTCGGGGGTGCGGGTTGAGCAGTTCTTC.

This sequence joins TRBV6-1 and TRBJ1-1, with 8 bases identical to TRBD1. From germline, CDR1 is MNHNS and CDR2 SASEGT. This CDR3 comprises 14 residues. With 5 bases clipped from V and 5 bases from J, the junction kept 7 bases outside the gene matches. The CDR3 region has the DNA TGTGCCAGCAGTCGACAGGGGAGGAGGACTGAAGCTTTCTTT. Translated, it gives CASSRQGRRTEAFF.

This chain uses TRBV7-9 with TRBJ2-7; D remains unclear. The CDR3 contains 14 residues. The V end lost 0 bases, the J end lost 0 bases, and 6 bases lay between the germline ends. Germline V gives CDR1 SEHNR, CDR2 FQNEAQ (reference sequence). CDR3 nucleotides: TGTGCCAGCAGCTTAGCGACAAGCTCCTACGAGCAGTACTTC. It yields the protein CASSLATSSYEQYF. Looking up the rest from reference TRBV7-9 and TRBJ2-7 gives the full variable domain: DTGVSQNPRHKITKRGQNVTFRCDPISEHNRLYWYRQTLGQGPEFLTYFQNEAQLEKSRLLSDRFSAERPKGSFSTLEIQRTEQGDSAMYLCASSLATSSYEQYFGPGTRLTVT.

This clonotype has a single count. The chain uses TRBV20-1 and TRBJ2-5; D may be TRBD1 (7 bases). CDR1 is DFQATT, CDR2 SNEGSKA, per germline (reference sequence). This CDR3 is 18 amino acids long. The V end was cut by 0 bases, the J end by 11 bases, with 31 bases between. The CDR3 DNA follows: TGCAGTGCTAGAGACACCCCGAAGACAGGGAGGACCGTGCTGGAGCAGTACTTC. Translating gives CSARDTPKTGRTVLEQYF.

The chain joins TRBV5-1 to TRBJ1-5; D gene unclear. The CDR3 totals 13 residues. Germline CDR1 reads SGHRS; CDR2 reads YFSETQ. Deletions cut 4 bases from V and 5 bases from J, with 10 bases between. CDR3 nucleotide sequence: TGCGCCAGCAGCCAAACAGTAGATCAGCCCCAGCATTTT. Protein product: CASSQTVDQPQHF.

The chain combines TRBV3-1 with TRBJ1-2, with 8 nucleotides matching TRBD1. J lost 6 bases, V lost 1 base, and 4 bases had no gene match. This CDR3 spans 14 amino acids. The V gene's germline CDR1 is LGHDT and CDR2 YNNKEL (reference sequence). The CDR3 nucleotides read TGTGCCAGCAGCCAAGTTTACAGGGGGAATGGCTACACCTTC. As protein: CASSQVYRGNGYTF.

As DNA, the CDR3 is TGTGCCAGCAGCCAAGCTGGGGGGACTAGCGGGGGCCGGTACTTC. It yields the protein CASSQAGGTSGGRYF. This rearrangement joins TRBV3-1 to TRBJ2-7, with 14 bases lining up with TRBD2. After removal of 1 base from V and 12 bases from J, the junction contained 8 bases not matched to a gene. The CDR3 is 15 residues long. CDR1 LGHDT and CDR2 YNNKEL come from the germline V gene (reference sequence).

This clonotype was observed a few times. The chain is built from TRBV20-1 and TRBJ2-5, with 9 bases matching TRBD2. The J segment lost 7 bases and the V segment lost 1 base, leaving 10 bases of the junction unmatched. CDR1 is DFQATT and CDR2 is SNEGSKA in the germline V gene (reference sequence). The CDR3 spans 15 residues. CDR3 residues: CSARAAGGAAGTQYF. The DNA for the CDR3 is TGCAGTGCTAGAGCAGCGGGAGGTGCGGCGGGGACCCAGTACTTC.

This clonotype has more than one count but fewer than ten. CDR3 bases: TGCAGTGCTAGAGCGGACAGGGGTCGGGATGAGCAGTTCTTC. Encoded protein: CSARADRGRDEQFF. The chain links TRBV20-1 to TRBJ2-1; 9 bases match TRBD1. The CDR3 totals 14 residues. The V gene end was trimmed by 1 base and the J gene end by 8 bases; junction bases not matched to a gene: 6. The germline gives CDR1 DFQATT, CDR2 SNEGSKA (reference sequence).

This clonotype was observed a handful of times. This chain links TRBV5-1 with TRBJ1-6, with D perhaps matching TRBD1 (6 bases). The CDR3 is made up of 16 amino acids. Trimming shortened V by 4 bases and J by 11 bases, and 22 bases separated the two germline ends. Germline V CDR1 and CDR2: SGHRS, YFSETQ. The CDR3 DNA is TGCGCCAGCAGCCCCGCCAGGAACAGGGCTGAGACACCCCTCCACTTT. Amino acid sequence: CASSPARNRAETPLHF. Supplemented by reference TRBV5-1 and TRBJ1-6, the full variable domain reads KAGVTQTPRYLIKTRGQQVTLSCSPISGHRSVSWYQQTPGQGLQFLFEYFSETQRNKGNFPGRFSGRQFSNSRSEMNVSTLELGDSALYLCASSPARNRAETPLHFGNGTRLTVT.

The chain carries TRBV9 and TRBJ2-3; 8 bases agree with TRBD2. Trimming took 0 bases from V and 6 from J; bases not matched to a gene: 6. The CDR3 length is 15 residues. CDR1 and CDR2 (germline): SGDLS, YYNGEE. CDR3 amino acids: CASSVATSGSDTQYF. The CDR3, as DNA: TGTGCCAGCAGCGTAGCTACTAGCGGATCGGATACGCAGTATTTT. Supplemented by reference TRBV9 and TRBJ2-3, the full variable domain reads DSGVTQTPKHLITATGQRVTLRCSPRSGDLSVYWYQQSLDQGLQFLIQYYNGEERAKGNILERFSAQQFPDLHSELNLSSLELGDSALYFCASSVATSGSDTQYFGPGTRLTVL.

The rearrangement joins TRBV7-9 to TRBJ2-3, with 9 bases aligning to TRBD2. The CDR3 extends over 15 amino acids. V dropped 6 bases and J dropped 12; count of bases not matched to a gene: 16. CDR1 and CDR2 (germline): SEHNR, FQNEAQ (reference sequence). CDR3 protein: CASRRGLSTSGSQYF. The CDR3, as DNA: TGTGCCAGCAGGAGGGGGCTTTCAACTAGCGGGTCTCAGTATTTT.

This clonotype was detected ten times or more. J is TRBJ2-6 and V is TRBV6-1; D may correspond to TRBD1 or TRBD2 (6 bases each). This CDR3 region has 15 residues. V was pared by 6 bases and J by 0 bases, with 9 bases between. Germline V lookup: CDR1 MNHNS, CDR2 SASEGT. CDR3 nucleotide sequence: TGTGCCAGCAGCGGAGGGGGCTCTGGGGCCAACGTCCTGACTTTC. This gives the protein CASSGGGSGANVLTF.

This sequence joins TRBV30 and TRBJ1-2; D not resolved. CDR1 and CDR2 (germline): GTSNPN, SVGIG (reference sequence). V gave up 4 bases and J gave up 8 bases, with 11 bases separating them. CDR3 size: 11 residues. The CDR3 reads CAWNHPVGYTF. CDR3 nucleotides: TGTGCCTGGAATCACCCTGTGGGCTACACCTTC.

The chain is built from TRBV20-1 and TRBJ2-5, with D unresolved. V lost 8 bases, J lost 7 bases, and 23 bases lay in between. This CDR3 has 14 residues. The germline gives CDR1 DFQATT, CDR2 SNEGSKA (reference sequence). The CDR3 reads CSTTQAAKPGTQYF. DNA for the CDR3: TGCAGTACCACCCAGGCCGCCAAGCCTGGGACCCAGTACTTC.

CDR3 protein: CATSDPGTSGNEQYF. The CDR3 DNA follows: TGTGCCACCAGTGATCCCGGGACTAGCGGGAACGAGCAGTACTTC. The V and J genes are TRBV24-1 and TRBJ2-7, with 13 bases fitting TRBD2. CDR1 is KGHDR, CDR2 SFDVKD, per germline. This CDR3 is built from 15 residues. The ends lost 3 bases at V and 5 bases at J; junction bases unmatched: 3.